What follows are 18 T cell receptor beta chains derived from one specimen sequenced in a study of radiation and T cells in renal cell carcinoma. Clones were read by immunoSEQ multiplex PCR, and TCRdb kept only the in-frame ones, dropping some. The data hold more than 20,000 clones, with roughly 80% observed a single time. The time point is: blood 2 weeks post-SBRT. Treatment denoted: 15 Gy SBRT to primary tumor, nephrectomy 4 weeks later. Here the sequenced sample was blood, taken from a patient whose treatment included radiotherapy and nephrectomy. The origin of the receptors is a man aged 55 to 70 with renal cell carcinoma.

This clone occurred a few times. Here the CDR3 DNA reads TGTGCCAGCAGCGCGAGTTGGGCCAACGTCCTGACTTTC. The encoded protein is CASSASWANVLTF. This rearrangement joins TRBV9 to TRBJ2-6; no definite D call. The CDR3 totals 13 residues. Germline V gene sequence: CDR1 SGDLS, CDR2 YYNGEE. V was shortened by 3 bases and J by 5 bases, with 6 bases between the two germline ends.

This clone was counted between two and nine times. This rearrangement joins TRBV19 to TRBJ1-2; D perhaps matches TRBD1 (5 bases). This CDR3 has 18 amino acids. Germline CDR1 LNHDA, CDR2 SQIVND (reference sequence). Trimming removed 6 bases from V and 5 bases from J, with 28 bases in between. The CDR3 protein is CASRPGLGAGRRQYGYTF. The CDR3 DNA reads TGTGCCAGTAGACCTGGCTTAGGGGCAGGACGGCGTCAATATGGCTACACCTTC.

V usage is TRBV7-2 and J usage is TRBJ1-1; D remains unclear. The CDR3 contains 13 residues. V was cut by 3 bases and J by 2 bases, with 7 bases left in between. Germline V gene sequence: CDR1 SGHTA, CDR2 FQGNSA. CDR3 amino acids: CASSLQDNTEAFF. The CDR3 DNA is TGTGCCAGCAGCTTGCAGGATAACACTGAAGCTTTCTTT.

This chain uses TRBV5-8 with TRBJ1-5; D not certain. The V gene lost 2 bases and the J gene lost 3 bases, with 15 bases spanning the gap. The V gene's germline CDR1 is SGHTS and CDR2 YDEGEE. The CDR3 length is 16 residues. The CDR3 DNA sequence: TGTGCCAGCAGCTTTGTTTCCACCAGATCCAATCAGCCCCAGCATTTT. This gives the protein CASSFVSTRSNQPQHF. Looking up the rest from reference TRBV5-8 and TRBJ1-5 gives the full variable domain: EAGVTQSPTHLIKTRGQQATLRCSPISGHTSVYWYQQALGLGLQFLLWYDEGEERNRGNFPPRFSGRQFPNYSSELNVNALELEDSALYLCASSFVSTRSNQPQHFGDGTRLSIL.

This rearrangement joins TRBV6-5 to TRBJ1-5; D is uncertain. The CDR3 runs to 13 residues. Germline CDR1 and CDR2: MNHEY and SVGAGI. V lost 6 bases, J lost 1 base, and 7 bases lay in between. The CDR3 region has the DNA TGTGCCAGCAGCAAACGGAGCAATCAGCCCCAGCATTTT. As protein: CASSKRSNQPQHF.

The chain employs TRBV5-1 and TRBJ1-1; TRBD1 aligns across 8 bases. The V and J ends lost 0 bases and 7 bases, in that order; junction bases with no gene match: 5. Germline V lookup: CDR1 SGHRS, CDR2 YFSETQ. The CDR3 is made up of 14 amino acids. The CDR3 DNA sequence: TGCGCCAGCAGCTTGGCCGGACAGGGTGGTGAAGCTTTCTTT. Protein product: CASSLAGQGGEAFF.

The chain is built from TRBV2 and TRBJ2-3; D assignment may be TRBD1 or TRBD2 (5 bases each). Germline V gene sequence: CDR1 SNHLY, CDR2 FYNNEI. The germline V and J ends were trimmed by 4 bases and 1 base, with 12 bases remaining between them. CDR3 size: 15 residues. The CDR3 protein is CASSGGAGRTDTQYF. CDR3 in DNA: TGTGCCAGCAGTGGGGGCGCGGGTCGCACAGATACGCAGTATTTT.

The V gene is TRBV29-1, the J gene TRBJ2-7; D uncertain. The CDR3 length is 10 residues. CDR1 is SQVTM, CDR2 ANQGSEA, per germline. V was trimmed by 7 bases and J by 5 bases, leaving 9 bases between them. The CDR3 reads CSESSHEQYF. The CDR3, as DNA: TGCAGCGAGTCGTCACACGAGCAGTACTTC.

V usage is TRBV29-1 and J usage is TRBJ2-7, with TRBD1 identical over 7 bases. The CDR3 contains 15 residues. CDR1 is SQVTM, CDR2 ANQGSEA, per germline. V lost 5 bases and J lost 6; bases outside the gene matches: 16. The DNA of the CDR3 is TGCAGCGTTCAAACTCACACGGGACAGCTTATCGAGCAGTACTTC. Encoded protein: CSVQTHTGQLIEQYF.

This clone is a singleton in its sample. J is TRBJ2-5 and V is TRBV4-3; maybe TRBD2 (7 bases). V lost 4 bases and J lost 3, with 15 bases in between. The CDR3 sequence is 15 residues long. Germline V CDR1 and CDR2: LGHNA, YSLEER. The CDR3 here is CASSRYRGAEETQYF. Here the CDR3 DNA reads TGCGCCAGCAGCCGTTACCGGGGGGCCGAAGAGACCCAGTACTTC.

V gene TRBV9 combines with J gene TRBJ1-2; 9 bases fit TRBD1. Losses at the gene ends were 7 bases for V and 5 bases for J; bases not matched to a gene: 12. Per the germline V gene, CDR1 is SGDLS and CDR2 is YYNGEE. The CDR3 covers 15 residues. The CDR3 nucleotides are TGTGCCAGCGGACCGACCGGGACAGGGTATTATGGCTACACCTTC. It specifies CASGPTGTGYYGYTF.

This clone was counted a single time. This rearrangement joins TRBV5-5 to TRBJ2-7, with D possibly matching TRBD2 (5 bases). The CDR3 spans 14 residues. Germline V CDR1 and CDR2: SGHKS, YYEKEE (reference sequence). Trimming took off 0 bases at V and 7 bases at J, with 14 bases between the two ends. CDR3: CASSLVAQSGEQYF. The CDR3 bases are TGTGCCAGCAGCTTGGTGGCCCAGTCGGGGGAGCAGTACTTC. The complete variable domain, with remaining parts taken from reference TRBV5-5 and TRBJ2-7, reads DAGVTQSPTHLIKTRGQQVTLRCSPISGHKSVSWYQQVLGQGPQFIFQYYEKEERGRGNFPDRFSARQFPNYSSELNVNALLLGDSALYLCASSLVAQSGEQYFGPGTRLTVT.

The rearrangement links TRBV7-9 to TRBJ2-5, with TRBD1 matching 9 bases. Germline-derived CDR1 and CDR2 are SEHNR and FQNEAQ (reference sequence). With 6 bases clipped from V and 4 bases from J, the junction kept 6 bases outside the gene matches. The CDR3 runs 14 residues. The CDR3 DNA reads TGTGCCAGCAGATACGGGACAGGGACAGAGACCCAGTACTTC. Encoded protein: CASRYGTGTETQYF.

The chain carries TRBV6-4 and TRBJ2-1, with D tentatively TRBD1 (6 bases). The V and J ends lost 11 bases and 0 bases respectively, with 26 bases between them. This CDR3 contains 18 residues. The germline gives CDR1 MRHNA, CDR2 SNTAGT. CDR3 sequence reads: CAPGAEVQSISSYNEQFF. CDR3 bases: TGTGCCCCAGGGGCGGAAGTCCAATCGATTAGCTCCTACAATGAGCAGTTCTTC.

By share of the sample, this clone is medium-sized. The J gene is TRBJ2-1, the V gene TRBV29-1; D remains ambiguous. V was cut by 6 bases and J by 5 bases, with 20 bases left in between. The CDR3 loop spans 15 amino acids. Germline-derived CDR1 and CDR2 are SQVTM and ANQGSEA. CDR3 loop: CSVETLTKLDNEQFF. The CDR3 nucleotides read TGCAGCGTAGAGACTCTAACAAAACTTGACAATGAGCAGTTCTTC.

The chain uses TRBV5-6 and TRBJ2-3; TRBD2 might be the D (6 bases). There are 14 residues in the CDR3. Germline V gene data show CDR1 as SGHDT and CDR2 as YYEEEE. V was pared by 4 bases and J by 4 bases, with 13 bases between. CDR3 coding DNA: TGTGCCAGCAGCATCCGGAGGGGCGCAGATACGCAGTATTTT. This codes for CASSIRRGADTQYF.

The chain combines TRBV25-1 with TRBJ2-1, with D possibly being TRBD2 (6 bases). The germline V gene has CDR1 MGHDK and CDR2 SYGVNS. Trimming removed 7 bases from V and 5 bases from J, with 12 bases in between. This CDR3 is built from 13 residues. This CDR3 reads CASNRDSDNEQFF. In DNA form, the CDR3 reads TGTGCCAGCAACCGGGACTCGGACAATGAGCAGTTCTTC.

This clone has only a few counts. The chain carries TRBV6-1 and TRBJ2-7; D is unclear. This CDR3 has 12 residues. The germline V gene has CDR1 MNHNS and CDR2 SASEGT. Trimming cost V 10 bases and J 4 bases, with 14 bases left between them. The CDR3 DNA is TGTGCCACCACCTTCACCCGTTACGAGCAGTACTTC. Residues: CATTFTRYEQYF.